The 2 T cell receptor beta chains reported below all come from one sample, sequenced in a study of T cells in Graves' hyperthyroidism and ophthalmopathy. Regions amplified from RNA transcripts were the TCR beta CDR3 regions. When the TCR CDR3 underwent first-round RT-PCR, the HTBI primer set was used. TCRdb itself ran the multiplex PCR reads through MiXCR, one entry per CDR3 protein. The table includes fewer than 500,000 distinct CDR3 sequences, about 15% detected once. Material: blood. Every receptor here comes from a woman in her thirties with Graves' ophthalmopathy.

The CDR3 bases are TGTGCCAGCAGCCAAGTTGGGGGTGACAGGGGGCGTGAAGCTTTCTTT. Translated, it gives CASSQVGGDRGREAFF. V gene TRBV14 combines with J gene TRBJ1-1; 10 bases align to TRBD1. The germline CDR1 and CDR2 sequences are SGHDN and FVKESK. V gave up 1 base and J gave up 7 bases; unmatched junction bases: 9. The length of the CDR3 is 16 residues.

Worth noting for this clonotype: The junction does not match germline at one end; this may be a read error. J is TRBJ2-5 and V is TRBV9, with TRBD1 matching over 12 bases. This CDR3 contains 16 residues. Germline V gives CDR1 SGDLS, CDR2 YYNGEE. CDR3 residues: CASSPSGTGGKETQCF. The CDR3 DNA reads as TGTGCCAGCAGCCCTTCCGGGACAGGGGGCAAAGAGACCCAGTGCTTC.